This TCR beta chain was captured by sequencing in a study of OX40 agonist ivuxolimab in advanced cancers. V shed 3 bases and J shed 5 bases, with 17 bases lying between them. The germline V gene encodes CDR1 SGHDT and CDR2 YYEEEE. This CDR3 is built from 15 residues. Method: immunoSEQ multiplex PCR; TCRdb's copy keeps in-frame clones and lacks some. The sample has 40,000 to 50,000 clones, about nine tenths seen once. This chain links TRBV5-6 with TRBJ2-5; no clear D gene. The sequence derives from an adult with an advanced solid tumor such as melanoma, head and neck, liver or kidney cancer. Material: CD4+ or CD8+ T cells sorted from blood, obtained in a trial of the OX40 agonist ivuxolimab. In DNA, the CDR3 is TGTGCCAGCAGCTCCAACGATTATGGCGGCGAGACCCAGTACTTC. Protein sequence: CASSSNDYGGETQYF.